The present entry profiles one TCR beta chain with its context. Antigen: not known. A much larger clone lies one base from this, so it may be a read error. The CDR3 does not close with the conserved phenylalanine or tryptophan, likely indicating a read error. Cells sorted as Tregs were CD4+, CD25+ and CD127-/low. General study findings and limits: Whole repertoires were not studied in the larger cohort, only one V-J beta rearrangement. In terms of TCR gene usage, tumor memory CD4+ T cells clustered together with blood and lymph node memory CD4+ cells, as well as with lymph node naive CD4+ cells.

Trimming stripped 1 base from V and 0 bases from J, with 8 bases between. This CDR3 is 15 amino acids long. The V gene's germline CDR1 is MGHRA and CDR2 YSYEKL. Constant-region reverse primers amplified full-length variable regions, followed by semi-nested Nested Universal Primer A PCR. TCRdb used MiXCR to reprocess the 5' RACE reads, holding one entry per CDR3 protein. The table includes under 45,000 distinct CDR3 sequences, 22% detected once. This chain links TRBV4-1 with TRBJ2-3; D remains unclear. Material: Tregs sorted from blood. This receptor was taken from a female donor with breast cancer. CDR3 bases: TGCGCCAGCAGCCAAGTCAAAATGAGCACAGATACGCAGTATTAT. Its protein is CASSQVKMSTDTQYY.